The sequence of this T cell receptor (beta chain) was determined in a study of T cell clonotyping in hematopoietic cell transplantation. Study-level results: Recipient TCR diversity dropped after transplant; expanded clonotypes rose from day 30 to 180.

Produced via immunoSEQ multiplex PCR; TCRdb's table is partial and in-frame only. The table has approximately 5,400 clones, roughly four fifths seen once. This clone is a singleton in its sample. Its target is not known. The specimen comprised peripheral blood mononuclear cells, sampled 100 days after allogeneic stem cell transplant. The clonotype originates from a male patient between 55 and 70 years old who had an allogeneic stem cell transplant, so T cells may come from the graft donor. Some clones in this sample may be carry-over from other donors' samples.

The CDR3 loop reads CATSRGQGGREQYF. The CDR3 DNA is TGTGCCACCAGCAGAGGTCAGGGGGGGCGCGAGCAGTACTTC. The chain couples TRBV15 to TRBJ2-5; D may match TRBD1 or TRBD2 (7 bases each). The J call is in doubt because the DNA end fits TRBJ2-7 better. Per the germline V gene, CDR1 is LNHNV and CDR2 is YYDKDF (reference sequence). This CDR3 is built from 14 residues.